This TCR beta chain was sequenced in a study of blood T cell repertoires in COVID-19. Study-level information: The study drew acute and convalescent COVID-19 samples from the United States, Italy and Spain.

The repertoire was sequenced with immunoSEQ multiplex PCR; TCRdb's copy has only in-frame clones and lacks some. This table holds 360,000 or so clones, 85% to 90% found once. The V gene lost 3 bases and the J gene lost 3 bases, with 12 bases spanning the gap. Per germline, CDR1 MDHEN and CDR2 SYDVKM. The CDR3 has 15 amino acids. Ages ranged from 18 to 89 years, with residence in about two dozen US areas. The study assigned cohorts using participant-reported clinical history. Sample: PBMCs or T cells enriched from blood (not recorded which). The gene calls are TRBV28 and TRBJ2-1; perhaps TRBD2 as D (6 bases). The clonotype comes from a woman in her twenties or thirties who had recovered from COVID-19. The CDR3 DNA reads TGTGCCAGCAGTTTCGGGGGTAGCGACTACAATGAGCAGTTCTTC. It is translated as CASSFGGSDYNEQFF.